The 13 T cell receptor beta chains below all came from one sample that was sequenced in a study of T cell responses to AZD1222 COVID-19 vaccine. Clones were sequenced by immunoSEQ multiplex PCR, and TCRdb holds only the in-frame ones, with some missing. The data hold around 140,000 clones, with over 90% observed a single time. The source material was peripheral blood, sampled on day 0 of AZD1222 vaccination. The receptors here all came from an adult in good health.

This rearrangement joins TRBV5-1 to TRBJ2-3; 13 bases align to TRBD2. The trim removed 4 bases at V and 4 bases at J, leaving 9 bases unmatched. Looked up from germline, CDR1 is SGHRS and CDR2 is YFSETQ. CDR3 size: 17 residues. The DNA of the CDR3 is TGCGCCAGCAGCGTAACCGGGACTAGCGGGGCCTCAGATACGCAGTATTTT. This encodes CASSVTGTSGASDTQYF. Using reference TRBV5-1 and TRBJ2-3 for the parts outside the CDR3, the full variable domain is KAGVTQTPRYLIKTRGQQVTLSCSPISGHRSVSWYQQTPGQGLQFLFEYFSETQRNKGNFPGRFSGRQFSNSRSEMNVSTLELGDSALYLCASSVTGTSGASDTQYFGPGTRLTVL.

The chain links TRBV9 to TRBJ2-1, with 13 bases matching TRBD2. J was trimmed by 9 bases and V by 4 bases; bases with no gene match: 13. CDR3 size: 17 residues. Germline V lookup: CDR1 SGDLS, CDR2 YYNGEE. The CDR3 region is CASSPGLAGVIVGEQFF. Here the CDR3 DNA reads TGTGCCAGCAGCCCCGGACTAGCGGGAGTTATTGTAGGTGAGCAGTTCTTC.

V usage is TRBV7-2 and J usage is TRBJ1-1; D not resolved. V was pared by 5 bases and J by 0 bases, with 10 bases between. This CDR3 has 14 amino acids. Germline CDR1 and CDR2: SGHTA and FQGNSA. The CDR3 DNA follows: TGTGCCAGCAGCCCCCAGGAGATGAACACTGAAGCTTTCTTT. Translation: CASSPQEMNTEAFF.

The rearrangement links TRBV9 to TRBJ1-1; TRBD1 is a possible D gene (5 bases). This CDR3 has 13 residues. The germline V and J ends were trimmed by 3 bases and 1 base, with 7 bases remaining between them. CDR1 and CDR2 from the germline V gene are SGDLS and YYNGEE. The CDR3 loop is CASSATANTEAFF. CDR3 coding DNA: TGTGCCAGCAGCGCGACAGCGAACACTGAAGCTTTCTTT.

This clone was seen just once. The chain has TRBV19 and TRBJ1-1, with 7 bases matching TRBD1. The germline gives CDR1 LNHDA, CDR2 SQIVND (reference sequence). Trimming took 5 bases from V and 5 from J; bases not matched to a gene: 5. This CDR3 has 13 residues. CDR3 nucleotide sequence: TGTGCCAGTAGTTCTTACAGGGGTACTGAAGCTTTCTTT. As protein: CASSSYRGTEAFF.

This chain joins TRBV12-3 or TRBV12-4 and TRBJ2-4, with D hard to call. This CDR3 spans 13 amino acids. Trimming shortened V by 3 bases and J by 3 bases, and 6 bases separated the two germline ends. CDR3 nucleotide sequence: TGTGCCAGCAGTTTGTTTAACAAAAACATTCAGTACTTC. Residues: CASSLFNKNIQYF.

The chain combines TRBV3-1 (or the pseudogene TRBV3-2) with TRBJ2-7; 9 nucleotides line up with TRBD2. Germline V CDR1 and CDR2: LGHDT, YNNKEL (reference sequence). V trimming: 3 bases; J trimming: 0 bases; junction bases outside the gene matches: 6. The CDR3 contains 16 residues. The CDR3 DNA reads TGTGCCAGCAGCCATTTAGCGGGAGAAGTCTCCTACGAGCAGTACTTC. Protein: CASSHLAGEVSYEQYF.

DNA of the CDR3: TGTGCCAGCAGCTTAGAGCGCACCGGGAGAGGTCTGGCAAAACTGTTTTTT. This gives the protein CASSLERTGRGLAKLFF. This chain joins TRBV7-9 and TRBJ1-4, with unresolved D. The CDR3 has 17 residues. The V and J ends lost 1 base and 10 bases respectively, with 22 bases between them. The germline V gene has CDR1 SEHNR and CDR2 FQNEAQ (reference sequence).

This sequence joins TRBV4-1 and TRBJ2-1, with 8 bases that match TRBD2. In germline, CDR1 is MGHRA, CDR2 YSYEKL. The CDR3 is made up of 16 amino acids. The V segment lost 3 bases and the J segment 1 base; nucleotides outside the gene matches: 5. The CDR3 bases are TGCGCCAGCAGCCAGCAGCGGGAGCAATCCTACAATGAGCAGTTCTTC. Its translation: CASSQQREQSYNEQFF.

The chain carries TRBV24-1 and TRBJ2-5, with TRBD1 matching 8 bases. The CDR3 extends over 17 amino acids. CDR1 is KGHDR and CDR2 is SFDVKD in the germline V gene. V lost 1 base to trimming and J lost 4 bases; unmatched junction nucleotides: 10. The CDR3 bases are TGTGCCACCAGTGATTTTCTAGGACAGGGTACTGGAGAGACCCAGTACTTC. Its translation is CATSDFLGQGTGETQYF.

The chain has TRBV25-1 and TRBJ1-1; possible D gene TRBD1, 5 bases. V was shortened by 0 bases and J by 3 bases, with 8 bases between the two germline ends. Germline values: CDR1 MGHDK, CDR2 SYGVNS. This CDR3 is 14 amino acids long. The CDR3 DNA sequence: TGTGCCAGCAGTGAATATGGCAGGGACACTGAAGCTTTCTTT. This gives the protein CASSEYGRDTEAFF. The variable domain in full, with the rest retrieved from reference TRBV25-1 and TRBJ1-1, is EADIYQTPRYLVIGTGKKITLECSQTMGHDKMYWYQQDPGMELHLIHYSYGVNSTEKGDLSSESTVSRIRTEHFPLTLESARPSHTSQYLCASSEYGRDTEAFFGQGTRLTVV.

V usage is TRBV2 and J usage is TRBJ2-7, with 8 bases aligning to TRBD2. This CDR3 contains 13 residues. The V gene's germline CDR1 is SNHLY and CDR2 FYNNEI. With V trimmed by 7 bases and J by 5 bases, 7 bases remained unmatched. The CDR3 reads CASNGRAWDEQYF. CDR3 in DNA: TGTGCCAGCAACGGGAGGGCCTGGGACGAGCAGTACTTC.

This rearrangement joins TRBV3-1 (or the pseudogene TRBV3-2) to TRBJ1-3, with D uncertain. With 0 bases removed from V and 3 bases from J, the gap between germline ends came to 6 bases. The CDR3 sequence is 14 residues long. Germline-derived CDR1 and CDR2 are LGHDT and YNNKEL (reference sequence). The CDR3 loop reads CASSQDLSGNTIYF. DNA for the CDR3: TGTGCCAGCAGCCAAGATCTGAGTGGAAACACCATATATTTT.